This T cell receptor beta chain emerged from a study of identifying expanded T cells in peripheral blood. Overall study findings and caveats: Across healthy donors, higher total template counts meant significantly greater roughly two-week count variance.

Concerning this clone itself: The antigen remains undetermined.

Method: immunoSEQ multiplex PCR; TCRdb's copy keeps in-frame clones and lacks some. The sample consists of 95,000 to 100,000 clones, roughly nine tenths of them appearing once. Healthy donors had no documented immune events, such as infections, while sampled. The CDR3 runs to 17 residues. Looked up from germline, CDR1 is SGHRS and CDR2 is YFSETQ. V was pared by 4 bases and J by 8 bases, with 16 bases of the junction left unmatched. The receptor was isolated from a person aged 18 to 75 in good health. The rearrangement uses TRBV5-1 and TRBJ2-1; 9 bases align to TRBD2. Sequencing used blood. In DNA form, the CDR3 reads TGCGCCAGCAGCGGGTCACGCTCTAGCGGGGCCCAGGATGAGCAGTTCTTC. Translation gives CASSGSRSSGAQDEQFF.